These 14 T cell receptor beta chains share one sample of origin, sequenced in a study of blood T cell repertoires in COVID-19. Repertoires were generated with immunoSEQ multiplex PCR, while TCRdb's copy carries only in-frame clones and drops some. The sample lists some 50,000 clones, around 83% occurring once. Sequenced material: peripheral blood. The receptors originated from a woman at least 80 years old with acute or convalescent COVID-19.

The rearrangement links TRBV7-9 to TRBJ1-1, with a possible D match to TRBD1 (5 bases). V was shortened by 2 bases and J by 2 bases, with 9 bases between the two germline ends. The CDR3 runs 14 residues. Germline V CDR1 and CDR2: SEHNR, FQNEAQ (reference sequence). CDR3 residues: CASSLSGANTEAFF. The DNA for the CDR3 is TGTGCCAGCAGCTTATCTGGGGCTAACACTGAAGCTTTCTTT.

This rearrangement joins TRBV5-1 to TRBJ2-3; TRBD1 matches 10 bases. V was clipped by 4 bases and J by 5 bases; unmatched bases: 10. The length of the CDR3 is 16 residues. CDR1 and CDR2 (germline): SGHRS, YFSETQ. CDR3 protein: CASSTQDRGAVDTQYF. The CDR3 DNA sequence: TGCGCCAGCAGCACCCAGGACAGGGGGGCGGTAGATACGCAGTATTTT.

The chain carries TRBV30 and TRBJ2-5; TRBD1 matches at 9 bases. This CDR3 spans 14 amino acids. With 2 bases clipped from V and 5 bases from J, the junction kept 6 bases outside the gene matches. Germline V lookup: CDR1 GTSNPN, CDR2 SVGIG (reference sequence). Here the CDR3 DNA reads TGTGCCTGGAGTCGACAGGGGGTTTCGGAGACCCAGTACTTC. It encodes CAWSRQGVSETQYF.

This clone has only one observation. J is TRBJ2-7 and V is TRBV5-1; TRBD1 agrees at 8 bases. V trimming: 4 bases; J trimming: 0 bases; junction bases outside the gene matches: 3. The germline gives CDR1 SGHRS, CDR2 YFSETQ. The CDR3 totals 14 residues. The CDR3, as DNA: TGCGCCAGCAGCGCGACAGGGGACTCCTACGAGCAGTACTTC. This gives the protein CASSATGDSYEQYF.

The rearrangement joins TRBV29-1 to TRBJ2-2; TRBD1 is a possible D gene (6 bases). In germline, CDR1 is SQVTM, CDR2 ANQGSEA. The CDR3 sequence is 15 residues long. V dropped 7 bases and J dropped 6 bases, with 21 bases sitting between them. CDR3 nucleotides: TGCAGCGCTATACTGACAGGTCCGGACGCCGGGGAGCTGTTTTTT. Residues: CSAILTGPDAGELFF.

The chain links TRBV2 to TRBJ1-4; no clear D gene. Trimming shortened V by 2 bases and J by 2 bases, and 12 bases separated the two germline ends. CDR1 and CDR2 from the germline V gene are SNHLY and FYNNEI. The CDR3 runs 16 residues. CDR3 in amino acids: CASSENPGRTNEKLFF. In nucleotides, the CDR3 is TGTGCCAGCAGTGAAAACCCCGGCAGGACTAATGAAAAACTGTTTTTT.

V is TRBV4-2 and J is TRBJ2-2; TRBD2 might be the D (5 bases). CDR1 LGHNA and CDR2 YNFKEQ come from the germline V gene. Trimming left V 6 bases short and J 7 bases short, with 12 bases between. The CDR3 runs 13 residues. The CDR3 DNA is TGTGCCAGCAGGGAATTAGGAGGCGGGGAGCTGTTTTTT. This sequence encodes CASRELGGGELFF.

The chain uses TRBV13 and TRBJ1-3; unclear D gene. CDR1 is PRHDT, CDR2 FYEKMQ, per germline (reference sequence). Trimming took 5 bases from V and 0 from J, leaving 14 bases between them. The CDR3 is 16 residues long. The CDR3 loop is CASSHKTLTSGNTIYF. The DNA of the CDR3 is TGTGCCAGCAGCCACAAGACACTCACCTCTGGAAACACCATATATTTT.

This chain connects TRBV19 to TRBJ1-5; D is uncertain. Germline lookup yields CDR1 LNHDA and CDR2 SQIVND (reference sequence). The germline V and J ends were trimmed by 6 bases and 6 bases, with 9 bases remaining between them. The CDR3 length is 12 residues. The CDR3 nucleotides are TGTGCCAGTAGGATGCGTAGTCAGCCCCAGCATTTT. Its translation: CASRMRSQPQHF. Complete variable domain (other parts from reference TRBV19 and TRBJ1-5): DGGITQSPKYLFRKEGQNVTLSCEQNLNHDAMYWYRQDPGQGLRLIYYSQIVNDFQKGDIAEGYSVSREKKESFPLTVTSAQKNPTAFYLCASRMRSQPQHFGDGTRLSIL.

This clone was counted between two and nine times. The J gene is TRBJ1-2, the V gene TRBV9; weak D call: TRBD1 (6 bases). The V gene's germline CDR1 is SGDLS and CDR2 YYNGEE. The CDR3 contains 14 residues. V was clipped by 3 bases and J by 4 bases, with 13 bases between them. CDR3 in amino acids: CASSGTVTSYGYTF. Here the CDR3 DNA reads TGTGCCAGCAGCGGGACAGTTACCTCCTATGGCTACACCTTC.

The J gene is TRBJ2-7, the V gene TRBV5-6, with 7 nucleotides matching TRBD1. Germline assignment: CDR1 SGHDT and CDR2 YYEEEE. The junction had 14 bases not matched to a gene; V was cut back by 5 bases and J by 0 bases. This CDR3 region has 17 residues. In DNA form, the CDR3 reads TGTGCCAGCAGTCCCTTGCCCTACCGGGACAGCTCCTACGAGCAGTACTTC. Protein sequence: CASSPLPYRDSSYEQYF.

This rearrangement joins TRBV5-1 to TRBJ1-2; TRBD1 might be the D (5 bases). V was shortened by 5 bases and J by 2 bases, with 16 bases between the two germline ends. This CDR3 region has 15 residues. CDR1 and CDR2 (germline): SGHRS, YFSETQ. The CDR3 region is CASREQEGSNYGYTF. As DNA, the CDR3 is TGCGCCAGCAGAGAACAGGAGGGCTCGAACTATGGCTACACCTTC. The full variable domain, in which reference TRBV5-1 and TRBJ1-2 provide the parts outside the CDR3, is KAGVTQTPRYLIKTRGQQVTLSCSPISGHRSVSWYQQTPGQGLQFLFEYFSETQRNKGNFPGRFSGRQFSNSRSEMNVSTLELGDSALYLCASREQEGSNYGYTFGSGTRLTVV.

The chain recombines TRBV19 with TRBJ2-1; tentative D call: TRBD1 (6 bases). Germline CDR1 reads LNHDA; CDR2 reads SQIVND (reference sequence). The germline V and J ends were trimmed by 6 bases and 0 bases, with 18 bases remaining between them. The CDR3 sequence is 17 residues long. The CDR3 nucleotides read TGTGCCAGTAGAGCCCCAGGGGATTGGAGCTCCTACAATGAGCAGTTCTTC. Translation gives CASRAPGDWSSYNEQFF.

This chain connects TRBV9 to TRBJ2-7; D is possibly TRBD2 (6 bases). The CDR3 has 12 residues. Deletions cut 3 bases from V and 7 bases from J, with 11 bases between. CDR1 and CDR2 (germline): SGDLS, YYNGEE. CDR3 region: CASSAGGEEQYF. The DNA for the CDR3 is TGTGCCAGCAGCGCCGGAGGGGAGGAGCAGTACTTC.